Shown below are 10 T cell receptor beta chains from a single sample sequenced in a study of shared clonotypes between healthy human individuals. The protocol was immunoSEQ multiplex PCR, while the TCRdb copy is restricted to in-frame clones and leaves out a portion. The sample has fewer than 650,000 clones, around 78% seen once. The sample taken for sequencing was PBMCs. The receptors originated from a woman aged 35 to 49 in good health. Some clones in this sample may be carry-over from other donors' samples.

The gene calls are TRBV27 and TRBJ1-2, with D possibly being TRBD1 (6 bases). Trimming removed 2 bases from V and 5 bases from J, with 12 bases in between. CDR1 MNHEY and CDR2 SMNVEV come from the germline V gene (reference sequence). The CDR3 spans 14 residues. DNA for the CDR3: TGTGCCAGCAGTTTAACGGGGGCTGAGTATGGCTACACCTTC. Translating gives CASSLTGAEYGYTF.

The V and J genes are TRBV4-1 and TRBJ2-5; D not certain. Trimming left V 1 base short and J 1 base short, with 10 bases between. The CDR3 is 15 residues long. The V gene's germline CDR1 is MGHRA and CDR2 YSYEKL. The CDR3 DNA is TGCGCCAGCAGCCAAGGGCCGTTGATCCAAGAGACCCAGTACTTC. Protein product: CASSQGPLIQETQYF.

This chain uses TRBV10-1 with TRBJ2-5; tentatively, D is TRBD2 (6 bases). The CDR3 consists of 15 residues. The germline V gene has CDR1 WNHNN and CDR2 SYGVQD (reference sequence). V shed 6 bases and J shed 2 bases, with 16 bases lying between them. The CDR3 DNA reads TGCGCCAGCAGCCGCAGGGTCGGAGGGCAAGAGACCCAGTACTTC. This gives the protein CASSRRVGGQETQYF.

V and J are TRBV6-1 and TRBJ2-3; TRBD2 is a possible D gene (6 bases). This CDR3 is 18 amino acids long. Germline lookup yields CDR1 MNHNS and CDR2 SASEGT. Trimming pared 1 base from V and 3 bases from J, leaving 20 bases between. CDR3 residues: CASSEGTQAGSGTDTQYF. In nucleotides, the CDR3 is TGTGCCAGCAGTGAAGGGACCCAAGCGGGCTCAGGGACAGATACGCAGTATTTT.

The CDR3 is CASSPWGLAPSTEAFF. The CDR3 region has the DNA TGTGCCAGCTCCCCCTGGGGTCTCGCCCCGAGCACTGAAGCTTTCTTT. The chain couples TRBV18 to TRBJ1-1; D not certain. Germline CDR1 is KGHSH and CDR2 is LQKENI. This CDR3 comprises 16 residues. V gave up 6 bases and J gave up 4 bases, with 21 bases separating them.

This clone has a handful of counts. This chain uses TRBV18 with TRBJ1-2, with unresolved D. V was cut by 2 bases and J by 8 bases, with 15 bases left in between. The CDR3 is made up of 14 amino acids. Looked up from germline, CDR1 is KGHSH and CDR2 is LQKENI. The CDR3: CASSPADDLNGYTF. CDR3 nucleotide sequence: TGTGCCAGCTCACCAGCGGATGATCTCAACGGCTACACCTTC.

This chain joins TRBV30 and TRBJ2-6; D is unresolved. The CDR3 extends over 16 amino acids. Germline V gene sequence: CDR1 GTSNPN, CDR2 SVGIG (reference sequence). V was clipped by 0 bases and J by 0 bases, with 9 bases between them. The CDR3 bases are TGTGCCTGGAGTGTACCGGAGCTCTCTGGGGCCAACGTCCTGACTTTC. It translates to CAWSVPELSGANVLTF.

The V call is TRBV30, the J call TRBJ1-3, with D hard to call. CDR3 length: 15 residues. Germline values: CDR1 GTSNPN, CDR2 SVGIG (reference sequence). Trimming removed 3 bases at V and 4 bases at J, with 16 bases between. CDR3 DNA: TGTGCCTGGAGATTGGCGTCGGCTGGGGGAAACACCATATATTTT. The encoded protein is CAWRLASAGGNTIYF.

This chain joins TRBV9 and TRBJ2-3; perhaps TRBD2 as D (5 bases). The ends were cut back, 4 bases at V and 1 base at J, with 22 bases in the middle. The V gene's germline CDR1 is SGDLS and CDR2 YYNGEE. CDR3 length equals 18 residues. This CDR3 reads CASSPGGSSGYGTDTQYF. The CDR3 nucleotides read TGTGCCAGCAGCCCTGGTGGGAGCTCGGGGTACGGCACAGATACGCAGTATTTT.

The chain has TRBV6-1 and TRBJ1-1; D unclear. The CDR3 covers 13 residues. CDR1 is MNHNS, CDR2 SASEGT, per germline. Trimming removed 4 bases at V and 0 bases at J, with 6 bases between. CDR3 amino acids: CASSAGVNTEAFF. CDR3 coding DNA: TGTGCCAGCAGTGCTGGGGTGAACACTGAAGCTTTCTTT.